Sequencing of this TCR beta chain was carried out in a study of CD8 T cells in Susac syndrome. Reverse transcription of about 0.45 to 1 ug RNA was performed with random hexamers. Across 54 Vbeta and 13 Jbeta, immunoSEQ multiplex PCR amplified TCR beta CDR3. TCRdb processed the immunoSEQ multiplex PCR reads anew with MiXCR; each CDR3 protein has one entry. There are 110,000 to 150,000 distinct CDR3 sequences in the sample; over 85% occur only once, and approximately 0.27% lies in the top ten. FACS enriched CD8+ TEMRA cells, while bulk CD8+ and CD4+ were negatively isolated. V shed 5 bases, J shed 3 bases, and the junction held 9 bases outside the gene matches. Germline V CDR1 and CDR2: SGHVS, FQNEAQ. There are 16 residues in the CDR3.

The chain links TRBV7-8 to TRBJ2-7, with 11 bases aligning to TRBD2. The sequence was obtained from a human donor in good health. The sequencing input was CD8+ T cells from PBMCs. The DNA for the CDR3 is TGTGCCAGCAGCCCCATCTCGGGACTAGCGGACTACGAGCAGTACTTC. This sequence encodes CASSPISGLADYEQYF.